This entry lists 22 T cell receptor beta chains sequenced from one sample in a study of blood T cell repertoires in COVID-19. Sequencing used immunoSEQ multiplex PCR; TCRdb keeps in-frame clones, though not all of them. The sample includes approximately 150,000 clones, around 80% seen only once; the top ten take approximately 18%. The sequencing input was peripheral blood. The source is a woman in her 70s who had recovered from COVID-19.

This sequence joins TRBV5-1 and TRBJ1-4; 9 bases fit TRBD1. This CDR3 has 13 amino acids. The V segment lost 4 bases and the J segment 6 bases; nucleotides outside the gene matches: 1. Germline lookup yields CDR1 SGHRS and CDR2 YFSETQ. CDR3: CASSRTGDEKLFF. In DNA, the CDR3 is TGCGCCAGCAGCCGGACAGGGGATGAAAAACTGTTTTTT. Full variable domain (remainder filled in from reference TRBV5-1 and TRBJ1-4): KAGVTQTPRYLIKTRGQQVTLSCSPISGHRSVSWYQQTPGQGLQFLFEYFSETQRNKGNFPGRFSGRQFSNSRSEMNVSTLELGDSALYLCASSRTGDEKLFFGSGTQLSVL.

The chain is built from TRBV11-2 and TRBJ1-1; D gene unclear. This CDR3 is built from 11 residues. Germline values: CDR1 SGHAT, CDR2 FQNNGV. V lost 7 bases and J 6 bases, leaving 9 bases between the germline ends. DNA of the CDR3: TGTGCCAGCACTCGACTCGCTGAAGCTTTCTTT. Translating it yields CASTRLAEAFF.

With respect to this clone: Other DNA sequences from this sample encode an identical CDR3 as well. V is TRBV18 and J is TRBJ2-3; weak D call: TRBD1 (5 bases). V dropped 3 bases and J dropped 0 bases, with 10 bases sitting between them. This CDR3 has 15 residues. Germline CDR1 is KGHSH and CDR2 is LQKENI. The CDR3 here is CASSPPGRSTDTQYF. In DNA, the CDR3 is TGTGCCAGCTCACCCCCAGGGCGGAGCACAGATACGCAGTATTTT. Combining the CDR3 with reference TRBV18 and TRBJ2-3 gives the whole variable domain NAGVMQNPRHLVRRRGQEARLRCSPMKGHSHVYWYRQLPEEGLKFMVYLQKENIIDESGMPKERFSAEFPKEGPSILRIQQVVRGDSAAYFCASSPPGRSTDTQYFGPGTRLTVL.

The genes are TRBV11-3 and TRBJ2-7; D is unresolved. The germline V gene encodes CDR1 SGHNT and CDR2 YENEEA. Trimming took 1 base from V and 2 from J, leaving 9 bases between them. The CDR3 contains 14 residues. The DNA of the CDR3 is TGTGCCAGCAGCTTAGGACCAGACACCTACGAGCAGTACTTC. Translation gives CASSLGPDTYEQYF.

The chain is built from TRBV18 and TRBJ1-5; D ambiguous. The CDR3 has 15 amino acids. The V and J ends lost 3 bases and 6 bases respectively, with 15 bases between them. Germline assignment: CDR1 KGHSH and CDR2 LQKENI. The CDR3 DNA sequence: TGTGCCAGCTCACCCACGGGAATCAATCGTCAGCCCCAGCATTTT. Amino acids: CASSPTGINRQPQHF.

The rearrangement uses TRBV27 and TRBJ2-1; TRBD2 matches at 10 bases. V trimming: 3 bases; J trimming: 5 bases; junction bases outside the gene matches: 10. The CDR3 has 17 amino acids. Per germline, CDR1 MNHEY and CDR2 SMNVEV (reference sequence). The CDR3 loop reads CASSFRGGLARHNEQFF. The CDR3 region has the DNA TGTGCCAGCAGTTTTAGGGGGGGACTAGCGCGACACAATGAGCAGTTCTTC.

This chain connects TRBV7-3 to TRBJ2-7; D is perhaps TRBD2 (7 bases). The CDR3 is 16 amino acids. From germline, CDR1 is SGHTA and CDR2 FQGTGA. The ends were cut back, 5 bases at V and 5 bases at J, with 22 bases in the middle. For the CDR3, the DNA is TGTGCCAGCAGCCCCCAGGGGAGGGGGTTTGCTGACGAGCAGTACTTC. Its protein product is CASSPQGRGFADEQYF.

This chain links TRBV30 with TRBJ1-1; 8 positions agree with TRBD1. The length of the CDR3 is 18 residues. With 3 bases clipped from V and 2 bases from J, the junction kept 17 bases outside the gene matches. Germline loops: CDR1 GTSNPN, CDR2 SVGIG (reference sequence). The CDR3 DNA sequence: TGTGCCTGGAGAGCGCCCAGGACAGGGAGAAAAATTAACACTGAAGCTTTCTTT. Translated, it gives CAWRAPRTGRKINTEAFF. Drawing the rest from reference TRBV30 and TRBJ1-1, the complete variable domain is SQTIHQWPATLVQPVGSPLSLECTVEGTSNPNLYWYRQAAGRGLQLLFYSVGIGQISSEVPQNLSASRPQDRQFILSSKKLLLSDSGFYLCAWRAPRTGRKINTEAFFGQGTRLTVV.

V and J are TRBV28 and TRBJ2-1; 11 bases are a match to TRBD1. Germline loops: CDR1 MDHEN, CDR2 SYDVKM. The J segment lost 0 bases and the V segment lost 4 bases, leaving 5 bases of the junction unmatched. This CDR3 is built from 17 residues. CDR3 residues: CASSSGTGGVSYNEQFF. The CDR3 DNA reads as TGTGCCAGCAGTTCCGGGACAGGGGGAGTCTCCTACAATGAGCAGTTCTTC.

The genes are TRBV7-9 and TRBJ1-1, with D uncertain. Trimming shortened V by 4 bases and J by 1 base, and 22 bases separated the two germline ends. CDR3 size: 18 residues. CDR1 is SEHNR and CDR2 is FQNEAQ in the germline V gene (reference sequence). CDR3 coding DNA: TGTGCCAGCAGCTCCGGGTATGTTTTGTCAGAGGGGAACACTGAAGCTTTCTTT. Translating it yields CASSSGYVLSEGNTEAFF.

This chain links TRBV9 with TRBJ2-2, with 9 bases that match TRBD1. The germline gives CDR1 SGDLS, CDR2 YYNGEE. J gave up 6 bases and V 4 bases, and 7 bases lay outside the gene matches. CDR3 length equals 15 residues. CDR3 sequence: CASSPGTGFPGELFF. CDR3 coding DNA: TGTGCCAGCAGCCCCGGGACAGGGTTCCCCGGGGAGCTGTTTTTT.

The J gene is TRBJ1-1, the V gene TRBV2; TRBD1 is a possible D gene (6 bases). In germline, CDR1 is SNHLY, CDR2 FYNNEI. The V and J ends lost 4 bases and 1 base respectively, with 7 bases between them. CDR3 length: 13 residues. The CDR3 region has the DNA TGTGCCAGCAGTGCACAGGGGAACACTGAAGCTTTCTTT. This sequence encodes CASSAQGNTEAFF.

In this sample, this clone turned up once. The genes are TRBV4-1 and TRBJ2-7, with TRBD1 matching 8 bases. The ends lost 4 bases at V and 4 bases at J; junction bases unmatched: 9. The CDR3 totals 15 residues. Germline values: CDR1 MGHRA, CDR2 YSYEKL. The CDR3 DNA sequence: TGCGCCAGCAGCCTCCCGGGGGACAGGCCTTACGAGCAGTACTTC. This sequence encodes CASSLPGDRPYEQYF.

The chain joins TRBV5-1 to TRBJ2-5, with unresolved D. Germline-derived CDR1 and CDR2 are SGHRS and YFSETQ. The CDR3 runs 12 residues. Trimming left V 2 bases short and J 5 bases short, with 7 bases between. The CDR3 region is CASSFPGETQYF. In DNA form, the CDR3 reads TGCGCCAGCAGCTTCCCCGGTGAGACCCAGTACTTC.

The chain combines TRBV7-2 with TRBJ1-1; maybe TRBD1 (5 bases). Per germline, CDR1 SGHTA and CDR2 FQGNSA. Trimming stripped 5 bases from V and 6 bases from J, with 19 bases between. The CDR3 spans 15 residues. For the CDR3, the DNA is TGTGCCAGCAGCGCCGGACCCGGGGGGTTCGCTGAAGCTTTCTTT. This translates into CASSAGPGGFAEAFF.

With respect to this clone: An end of the junction differs from the germline gene, which may be a read error. The V and J genes are TRBV7-7 and TRBJ1-3; perhaps TRBD1 as D (6 bases). Germline V gene data show CDR1 as SSHAT and CDR2 as FNYEAQ (reference sequence). The CDR3 length is 21 residues. CDR3 in amino acids: CASSLGPSTGSEIYSGNTIYF. For the CDR3, the DNA is TGTGCTAGCAGCTTAGGCCCCTCCACAGGGTCCGAGATCTACTCTGGAAACACCATATATTTT.

The chain couples TRBV6-1 to TRBJ1-1; TRBD1 aligns across 8 bases. The CDR3 runs to 14 residues. After removal of 3 bases from V and 6 bases from J, the junction contained 6 bases not matched to a gene. Germline V gene sequence: CDR1 MNHNS, CDR2 SASEGT. CDR3 sequence (DNA): TGTGCCAGCAGTGATGGACAGGGAGACTCTGAAGCTTTCTTT. As protein: CASSDGQGDSEAFF.

The rearrangement links TRBV19 to TRBJ2-1; 14 bases line up with TRBD2. CDR3 length: 19 residues. CDR1 is LNHDA and CDR2 is SQIVND in the germline V gene (reference sequence). The V segment lost 6 bases and the J segment 0 bases; nucleotides outside the gene matches: 10. The CDR3 nucleotides read TGTGCCAGTAGCCAGAGGGGACTAGCGGGAGTCAGCTCCTACAATGAGCAGTTCTTC. Its translation: CASSQRGLAGVSSYNEQFF. The entire variable domain, with the rest obtained from reference TRBV19 and TRBJ2-1, is as follows: DGGITQSPKYLFRKEGQNVTLSCEQNLNHDAMYWYRQDPGQGLRLIYYSQIVNDFQKGDIAEGYSVSREKKESFPLTVTSAQKNPTAFYLCASSQRGLAGVSSYNEQFFGPGTRLTVL.

This chain uses TRBV5-1 with TRBJ2-7, with D tentatively TRBD2 (7 bases). CDR3 length: 14 amino acids. The germline V gene encodes CDR1 SGHRS and CDR2 YFSETQ. V lost 9 bases and J 3 bases, leaving 19 bases between the germline ends. The CDR3 loop is CATGRGGAVYEQYF. The CDR3 DNA follows: TGCGCCACTGGAAGGGGGGGGGCGGTCTACGAGCAGTACTTC.

This clone was seen once. CDR3 DNA sequence: TGCGCCAGCAGCCCGAACAGGGGAGAGGGCTACGAGCAGTACTTC. The encoded protein is CASSPNRGEGYEQYF. The chain couples TRBV5-1 to TRBJ2-7; 7 bases match TRBD1. Per germline, CDR1 SGHRS and CDR2 YFSETQ. V lost 4 bases, J lost 3 bases, and 10 bases stayed unmatched. This CDR3 contains 15 residues.

This clone occurred a few times. V is TRBV6-6 and J is TRBJ1-2; D perhaps matches TRBD1 (6 bases). The CDR3 contains 16 residues. Trimming stripped 0 bases from V and 4 bases from J, with 15 bases between. Germline values: CDR1 MNHNY, CDR2 SVGAGI (reference sequence). The CDR3 coding sequence is TGTGCCAGCAGTTACTCGAGCGGGGGGCGCGGCTATGGCTACACCTTC. Its translation is CASSYSSGGRGYGYTF.

In this sample, this clone turned up once. The chain is built from TRBV5-4 and TRBJ2-7; unclear D gene. V was cut by 0 bases and J by 6 bases, with 7 bases left in between. The CDR3 extends over 12 amino acids. Per germline, CDR1 SGHNT and CDR2 YYREEE (reference sequence). CDR3: CASSLGAGEQYF. The CDR3 nucleotides read TGTGCCAGCAGCTTGGGGGCTGGCGAGCAGTACTTC.